Shown below are 20 T cell receptor beta chains from a single sample sequenced in a study of shared clonotypes between healthy human individuals. Clones were read by immunoSEQ multiplex PCR, and TCRdb kept only the in-frame ones, dropping some. The profile covers 2 million to 2.5 million clones, with 85% to 95% appearing a single time and over 1.5% taken by the ten largest. CD45RO-negative, CCR7-positively selected cells formed the naive CD8 fraction, excluding terminally differentiated effector memory CD45RA+ cells. Material: naive CD8+ T cells from PBMCs. These receptors all come from a man younger than 30 in good health. Some clones in this sample may be carry-over from other donors' samples.

The genes are TRBV19 and TRBJ2-1, with 9 nucleotides matching TRBD2. Germline trimming cut 5 bases from V and 6 bases from J; bases unmatched to any gene: 5. This CDR3 region has 14 residues. Germline V CDR1 and CDR2: LNHDA, SQIVND (reference sequence). This CDR3 reads CASSVSGRSNEQFF. In DNA form, the CDR3 reads TGTGCCAGTAGTGTTAGCGGGAGAAGCAATGAGCAGTTCTTC.

This clone occurred once. The V gene is TRBV6-1, the J gene TRBJ1-1; possibly TRBD1 for D (5 bases). Germline lookup yields CDR1 MNHNS and CDR2 SASEGT. Trimming stripped 2 bases from V and 6 bases from J, with 19 bases between. The CDR3 covers 16 residues. CDR3 DNA sequence: TGTGCCAGCAGTGAAAATGGTTTGGGACGGCCACCTGAAGCTTTCTTT. Translation gives CASSENGLGRPPEAFF.

V and J are TRBV19 and TRBJ1-1; D is ambiguous. The CDR3 totals 15 residues. Trimming shortened V by 4 bases and J by 4 bases, and 16 bases separated the two germline ends. Per the germline V gene, CDR1 is LNHDA and CDR2 is SQIVND (reference sequence). CDR3 in amino acids: CASSKVPGGTTEAFF. The CDR3 nucleotides read TGTGCCAGTAGTAAGGTACCAGGAGGTACCACTGAAGCTTTCTTT.

V gene TRBV7-3 combines with J gene TRBJ1-1; perhaps TRBD1 as D (5 bases). The CDR3 is 13 residues long. V lost 4 bases, J lost 5 bases, and 11 bases lay in between. The germline CDR1 and CDR2 sequences are SGHTA and FQGTGA. CDR3 nucleotide sequence: TGTGCCAGCAGCTCGGGGCCTGGGACTGAAGCTTTCTTT. Amino acid sequence: CASSSGPGTEAFF. Complete variable domain (other parts from reference TRBV7-3 and TRBJ1-1): GAGVSQTPSNKVTEKGKYVELRCDPISGHTALYWYRQSLGQGPEFLIYFQGTGAADDSGLPNDRFFAVRPEGSVSTLKIQRTERGDSAVYLCASSSGPGTEAFFGQGTRLTVV.

The gene calls are TRBV27 and TRBJ1-1; D ambiguous. CDR3 length equals 16 residues. V gave up 2 bases and J gave up 3 bases, with 16 bases separating them. CDR1 MNHEY and CDR2 SMNVEV come from the germline V gene (reference sequence). The CDR3: CASSLVPEYADTEAFF. CDR3 coding DNA: TGTGCCAGCAGTTTAGTACCGGAATATGCGGACACTGAAGCTTTCTTT.

The chain combines TRBV2 with TRBJ2-7, with TRBD1 identical over 11 bases. V lost 4 bases and J lost 2; bases outside the gene matches: 4. The CDR3 is made up of 15 amino acids. Germline values: CDR1 SNHLY, CDR2 FYNNEI. The CDR3 DNA is TGTGCCAGCAGTGGTGGACAGGGGGCAGCCTACGAGCAGTACTTC. It encodes CASSGGQGAAYEQYF.

The genes are TRBV9 and TRBJ2-7; TRBD2 aligns across 12 bases. Germline CDR1 and CDR2: SGDLS and YYNGEE. The CDR3 length is 17 residues. J gave up 2 bases and V 3 bases, and 9 bases lay outside the gene matches. The CDR3: CASSAGTSGWQPYEQYF. CDR3 nucleotides: TGTGCCAGCAGCGCTGGGACTAGCGGGTGGCAGCCCTACGAGCAGTACTTC.

The rearrangement uses TRBV27 and TRBJ2-7, with TRBD1 as a possible D gene (5 bases). Germline CDR1 is MNHEY and CDR2 is SMNVEV (reference sequence). The V and J ends lost 4 bases and 5 bases respectively, with 15 bases between them. The CDR3 is 14 amino acids. CDR3 nucleotide sequence: TGTGCCAGCAGTTCCCTGGGGCCGCACCACGAGCAGTACTTC. Encoded protein: CASSSLGPHHEQYF.

This sequence joins TRBV6-5 and TRBJ2-1; D ambiguous. Germline-derived CDR1 and CDR2 are MNHEY and SVGAGI. The V and J ends lost 6 bases and 5 bases respectively, with 11 bases between them. This CDR3 is 13 amino acids long. CDR3 residues: CASSIDGHNEQFF. The CDR3 region has the DNA TGTGCCAGCAGCATAGACGGGCACAATGAGCAGTTCTTC.

This chain links TRBV29-1 with TRBJ2-7; no clear D. Germline CDR1 reads SQVTM; CDR2 reads ANQGSEA. The CDR3 spans 11 residues. V lost 5 bases and J 6 bases, leaving 11 bases between the germline ends. CDR3 residues: CSVSDNSEQYF. The CDR3, as DNA: TGCAGCGTTTCTGACAATTCCGAGCAGTACTTC.

This chain uses TRBV14 with TRBJ1-1; TRBD1 is a possible D gene (6 bases). Germline assignment: CDR1 SGHDN and CDR2 FVKESK. The V and J ends lost 4 bases and 3 bases respectively, with 9 bases between them. This CDR3 has 13 residues. The CDR3 DNA reads as TGTGCCAGCAGCCCCAGGGGATACACTGAAGCTTTCTTT. Its translation is CASSPRGYTEAFF. Full variable domain (outside the CDR3, taken from reference TRBV14 and TRBJ1-1): EAGVTQFPSHSVIEKGQTVTLRCDPISGHDNLYWYRRVMGKEIKFLLHFVKESKQDESGMPNNRFLAERTGGTYSTLKVQPAELEDSGVYFCASSPRGYTEAFFGQGTRLTVV.

The rearrangement joins TRBV11-1 to TRBJ2-7; 12 nucleotides line up with TRBD1. The V gene end was trimmed by 5 bases and the J gene end by 3 bases; junction bases not matched to a gene: 5. This CDR3 region has 15 residues. The V gene's germline CDR1 is SGHAT and CDR2 FQDESV (reference sequence). This CDR3 is CASSPGTGGGYEQYF. CDR3 DNA sequence: TGTGCCAGCAGCCCCGGGACAGGGGGCGGCTACGAGCAGTACTTC. The whole variable domain, filled in from reference TRBV11-1 and TRBJ2-7, reads EAEVAQSPRYKITEKSQAVAFWCDPISGHATLYWYRQILGQGPELLVQFQDESVVDDSQLPKDRFSAERLKGVDSTLKIQPAELGDSAMYLCASSPGTGGGYEQYFGPGTRLTVT.

This chain uses TRBV7-9 with TRBJ2-5; unclear D gene. This CDR3 region has 14 residues. CDR1 is SEHNR, CDR2 FQNEAQ, per germline (reference sequence). V lost 5 bases, J lost 1 base, and 11 bases lay in between. CDR3 sequence (DNA): TGTGCCAGCAGCCAAGACTCCTTCCAAGAGACCCAGTACTTC. Translation: CASSQDSFQETQYF.

The rearrangement uses TRBV7-9 and TRBJ2-7; D gene unclear. The CDR3 sequence is 10 residues long. Germline-derived CDR1 and CDR2 are SEHNR and FQNEAQ (reference sequence). V lost 5 bases and J lost 5, with 4 bases in between. CDR3 nucleotide sequence: TGTGCCAGCAGCGACAACGAGCAGTACTTC. It translates to CASSDNEQYF.

This clone has just one count. The V gene is TRBV27, the J gene TRBJ2-1; no clear D. From germline, CDR1 is MNHEY and CDR2 SMNVEV (reference sequence). The CDR3 runs to 15 residues. V was cut by 5 bases and J by 4 bases, with 15 bases left in between. The CDR3 region is CASSLESAAYNEQFF. In DNA form, the CDR3 reads TGTGCCAGCAGTCTCGAGTCGGCAGCTTACAATGAGCAGTTCTTC.

This clone was counted a single time. V gene TRBV19 combines with J gene TRBJ2-1; the D gene is possibly TRBD2 (5 bases). The V gene lost 5 bases and the J gene lost 3 bases, with 11 bases spanning the gap. Germline V gives CDR1 LNHDA, CDR2 SQIVND (reference sequence). CDR3 length equals 14 residues. Here the CDR3 DNA reads TGTGCCAGTAGTGAGGGCGGATTCTACAATGAGCAGTTCTTC. Its translation: CASSEGGFYNEQFF.

The V call is TRBV2, the J call TRBJ1-2; D might be TRBD1 (6 bases). Trimming stripped 9 bases from V and 8 bases from J, with 16 bases between. Per the germline V gene, CDR1 is SNHLY and CDR2 is FYNNEI. CDR3 length: 12 residues. The CDR3 here is CAREGAQGGYTF. The CDR3, as DNA: TGTGCCAGAGAAGGGGCGCAGGGGGGCTACACCTTC.

This clone was seen a single time. This CDR3 is also generated by other DNA sequences in the sample. The chain carries TRBV27 and TRBJ2-7; D is undetermined. V dropped 5 bases and J dropped 0 bases, with 8 bases sitting between them. Per germline, CDR1 MNHEY and CDR2 SMNVEV (reference sequence). CDR3 length: 13 amino acids. The CDR3 protein is CASSRTDSYEQYF. For the CDR3, the DNA is TGTGCCAGCAGTCGGACGGACTCCTACGAGCAGTACTTC.

V gene TRBV28 combines with J gene TRBJ2-7; D possibly matches TRBD1 or TRBD2 (5 bases each). The CDR3 runs 14 residues. CDR1 and CDR2 (germline): MDHEN, SYDVKM. Trimming pared 2 bases from V and 3 bases from J, leaving 11 bases between. Here the CDR3 reads CASSLRDASYEQYF. Here the CDR3 DNA reads TGTGCCAGCAGTTTAAGGGACGCTAGCTACGAGCAGTACTTC.

As to this clone: This sample includes further DNA sequences coding for the same CDR3. The J gene is TRBJ2-7, the V gene TRBV9; the D is unclear. Looked up from germline, CDR1 is SGDLS and CDR2 is YYNGEE. This CDR3 is built from 13 residues. Between the trimmed V and J ends, which lost 4 bases and 0 bases, there was a span of 8 bases. CDR3 DNA: TGTGCCAGCAGCCCCTCTCCCTCCTACGAGCAGTACTTC. It yields the protein CASSPSPSYEQYF.